A selection of T cell receptor beta chains follows, all from one sample in a study of identical twins. TCRdb re-analysed the 5' RACE reads in MiXCR, keeping a single row per CDR3 protein. The top ten clones hold about 1.5% of a sample with about 890,000 distinct CDR3 sequences, about 12% of them seen once. A further study also used this sample, focusing on yellow fever vaccine responses in identical twins.

The sequencing sample was made of PBMCs. Receptors were obtained from a woman younger than 30 in good health. Both conserved end residues are part of each CDR3. A D gene is named only where the DNA matches it firmly. Size values are once, few and many counts, or a class for expanded clones, and some rows have none.

DNA: TGTGCCAGCAGTTACCGGGCACATCGGTCCCTCCACTTT; CDR3: CASSYRAHRSLHF; D: NA; size: few; J: TRBJ1-6; V: TRBV6-6
DNA: TGTGCCAGCAGCTTAGTAGGCGGGAGTGACTCCTACAATGAGCAGTTCTTC; CDR3: CASSLVGGSDSYNEQFF; D: TRBD2; size: few; J: TRBJ2-1; V: TRBV11-2
DNA: TGCAGTGCTAGAGATTGGCGACAACAAGAGACCCAGTACTTC; CDR3: CSARDWRQQETQYF; D: NA; size: NA; J: TRBJ2-5; V: TRBV20-1
DNA: TGTGCCAGCAGCTTCCCAACTAGCGGGACCACGGGTACGCAGTATTTT; CDR3: CASSFPTSGTTGTQYF; D: TRBD2; size: few; J: TRBJ2-3; V: TRBV12-3/TRBV12-4
DNA: TGTGCCAGCAGTTACTCGAGTGGGGCGTACGAGCAGTACTTC; CDR3: CASSYSSGAYEQYF; D: NA; size: few; J: TRBJ2-7; V: TRBV6-5
DNA: TGCAGTGCTAGTACTCTGAGTCGGGAGCGGGAGACCCAGTACTTC; CDR3: CSASTLSRERETQYF; D: NA; size: few; J: TRBJ2-5; V: TRBV20-1
DNA: TGTGCCAGCAGTCTGGGACTCGCCCGGGATGAGCAGTTCTTC; CDR3: CASSLGLARDEQFF; D: NA; size: many; J: TRBJ2-1; V: TRBV12-3/TRBV12-4
DNA: TGTGCCAGCAGTTATTCTTATGGGATTAATCAGCCCCAGCATTTT; CDR3: CASSYSYGINQPQHF; D: NA; size: few; J: TRBJ1-5; V: TRBV6-5
DNA: TGTGCCACCAGCGGTGAGACAGGGTTACCCACAGATACGCAGTATTTT; CDR3: CATSGETGLPTDTQYF; D: TRBD1; size: NA; J: TRBJ2-3; V: TRBV15
DNA: TGTGCCACCAGGAACATTAATGAGCAGTTCTTC; CDR3: CATRNINEQFF; D: NA; size: many; J: TRBJ2-1; V: TRBV24-1
DNA: TGTGCCAGCAGCCGGGGGCGTACTGAAGCTTTCTTT; CDR3: CASSRGRTEAFF; D: NA; size: many; J: TRBJ1-1; V: TRBV3-1
DNA: TGCGCCAGCAGCCAGCCGGAAACACTGTCACAGGGTTACTGGGACACCGGGGAGCTGTTTTTT; CDR3: CASSQPETLSQGYWDTGELFF; D: NA; size: many; J: TRBJ2-2; V: TRBV4-1
DNA: TGTGCCAGCAGCCGGCCAGAGGAGGGGGCCAAAAACATTCAGTACTTC; CDR3: CASSRPEEGAKNIQYF; D: NA; size: NA; J: TRBJ2-4; V: TRBV3-1
DNA: TGCGCCAGCAGCTTGTTAGGAACGGATGGCTACACCTTC; CDR3: CASSLLGTDGYTF; D: NA; size: few; J: TRBJ1-2; V: TRBV5-1
DNA: TGTGCCATCCCGCAGGGGGATCCTGGAAACACCATATATTTT; CDR3: CAIPQGDPGNTIYF; D: TRBD1; size: few; J: TRBJ1-3; V: TRBV5-6
DNA: TGTGCCATCAGTGAGTCGACGGGGGGGGAGCAGTTCTTC; CDR3: CAISESTGGEQFF; D: TRBD2; size: few; J: TRBJ2-1; V: TRBV10-3
DNA: TGTGCCAGCAGTTACGCGACAGGGGGCCTTGTGTACAATGAGCAGTTCTTC; CDR3: CASSYATGGLVYNEQFF; D: TRBD1; size: many; J: TRBJ2-1; V: TRBV6-5
DNA: TGCGCCAGCAGCAGGGACAGCTCTGTCTCTGGGGCCAACGTCCTGACTTTC; CDR3: CASSRDSSVSGANVLTF; D: TRBD1; size: few; J: TRBJ2-6; V: TRBV5-1
DNA: TGTGCCAGCAGTTCGATTAGCGGGAGTAAAGATACGCAGTATTTT; CDR3: CASSSISGSKDTQYF; D: TRBD2; size: NA; J: TRBJ2-3; V: TRBV28
DNA: TGCAGTGCCCTGATGTATGGACTAGCTGGCTCCTACAATGAGCAGTTCTTC; CDR3: CSALMYGLAGSYNEQFF; D: TRBD2; size: NA; J: TRBJ2-1; V: TRBV20-1
DNA: TGTGCCAGCAGTTTAATGGGAGACTTGAACACTGAAGCTTTCTTT; CDR3: CASSLMGDLNTEAFF; D: NA; size: many; J: TRBJ1-1; V: TRBV12-3/TRBV12-4
DNA: TGCGCCAGCAGCCCTACAGGGGGCGCCGACACCGGGGAGCTGTTTTTT; CDR3: CASSPTGGADTGELFF; D: TRBD1; size: many; J: TRBJ2-2; V: TRBV4-1
DNA: TGCGCCAGCAGCCAAGACTATAGAGGCGGCAGGGGCGGGAACATTCAGTACTTC; CDR3: CASSQDYRGGRGGNIQYF; D: NA; size: NA; J: TRBJ2-4; V: TRBV4-1
DNA: TGTGCCAGCAGCCTCGGGACAGGTTTCACGTACGAGCAGTACTTC; CDR3: CASSLGTGFTYEQYF; D: TRBD1; size: NA; J: TRBJ2-7; V: TRBV7-2
DNA: TGTGCCAGCATTAGGACAGGGTTTGATAATGAGCAGTTCTTC; CDR3: CASIRTGFDNEQFF; D: TRBD1; size: many; J: TRBJ2-1; V: TRBV12-3/TRBV12-4
DNA: TGTGCCAGCAGCCCTCAGCGGGGGCGAGCCAACGTCCTGACTTTC; CDR3: CASSPQRGRANVLTF; D: TRBD2; size: NA; J: TRBJ2-6; V: TRBV3-1
DNA: TGCAGTGCTAAACAGTGGGGGGAGACCCAGTACTTC; CDR3: CSAKQWGETQYF; D: NA; size: NA; J: TRBJ2-5; V: TRBV20-1
DNA: TGTGCCAGCAGTTTAGTTGGGGCGGAAGATAGCAATCAGCCCCAGCATTTT; CDR3: CASSLVGAEDSNQPQHF; D: NA; size: many; J: TRBJ1-5; V: TRBV12-3/TRBV12-4
DNA: TGTGCCAGCAGTGACCGGGGTTCGTGGTACGAGCAGTACTTC; CDR3: CASSDRGSWYEQYF; D: NA; size: many; J: TRBJ2-7; V: TRBV25-1
DNA: TGCAGTGCAGCTAAGGGGTATCCTAACTATGGCTACACCTTC; CDR3: CSAAKGYPNYGYTF; D: NA; size: NA; J: TRBJ1-2; V: TRBV20-1
DNA: TGTGCCCCCTCCCGACCTCCTAACCGGGACGGACGCTCTGGGGCCAACGTCCTGACTTTC; CDR3: CAPSRPPNRDGRSGANVLTF; D: NA; size: NA; J: TRBJ2-6; V: TRBV21-1
DNA: TGCGCCAGCAGCTTGGCAGACACTGAAGCTTTCTTT; CDR3: CASSLADTEAFF; D: NA; size: many; J: TRBJ1-1; V: TRBV5-1
DNA: TGTGCCAGCAGGGGAGGGACTAAAAGCTCCTACGAGCAGTACTTC; CDR3: CASRGGTKSSYEQYF; D: TRBD2; size: NA; J: TRBJ2-7; V: TRBV3-1
DNA: TGCGCCAGCAGCCAAGATGTAGTTTTCGAGCAGTACTTC; CDR3: CASSQDVVFEQYF; D: NA; size: few; J: TRBJ2-7; V: TRBV4-1
DNA: TGTGCCAGTAGAGACCCCGGGACCCAAGGGGGGTACAATGAGCAGTTCTTC; CDR3: CASRDPGTQGGYNEQFF; D: NA; size: NA; J: TRBJ2-1; V: TRBV19
DNA: TGTGCCTGCGCCCAAAGAGCGGGAGTTAGGTACAATGAGCAGTTCTTC; CDR3: CACAQRAGVRYNEQFF; D: TRBD2; size: NA; J: TRBJ2-1; V: TRBV3-1
DNA: TGTGCCAGCAGTAGACGAAAGACTAGCGGTCCTTCCTACGAGCAGTACTTC; CDR3: CASSRRKTSGPSYEQYF; D: TRBD2; size: NA; J: TRBJ2-7; V: TRBV12-3/TRBV12-4
DNA: TGCGCCAGCAGCTTGAACGGACAGGGTCAAATTGTCGAAAAACTGTTTTTT; CDR3: CASSLNGQGQIVEKLFF; D: TRBD1; size: NA; J: TRBJ1-4; V: TRBV5-1
DNA: TGTGCCAGCTTGGGGGGGGTGCAAGAGACCCAGTACTTC; CDR3: CASLGGVQETQYF; D: TRBD2; size: few; J: TRBJ2-5; V: TRBV6-2/TRBV6-3
DNA: TGTGCCAGCAGCTTAGTCAGGGGAAACTTAGCCAAAAACATTCAGTACTTC; CDR3: CASSLVRGNLAKNIQYF; D: NA; size: NA; J: TRBJ2-4; V: TRBV5-6
DNA: TGTGCCAGCAGTTTCGGTCTAGCGGGAGTAGGTGATACGCAGTATTTT; CDR3: CASSFGLAGVGDTQYF; D: TRBD2; size: few; J: TRBJ2-3; V: TRBV28
DNA: TGTGCCATCAGTGAGTCGACTAGGGGCACCGGGGAGCTGTTTTTT; CDR3: CAISESTRGTGELFF; D: NA; size: NA; J: TRBJ2-2; V: TRBV10-3
DNA: TGTGCCAGCACTATAGGTTTTGGGACCTTTGAGCAGTTCTTC; CDR3: CASTIGFGTFEQFF; D: NA; size: few; J: TRBJ2-1; V: TRBV19
DNA: TGTGCCAGCAGCGGGGACAGGGGCTCTGGAAACACCATATATTTT; CDR3: CASSGDRGSGNTIYF; D: TRBD1; size: NA; J: TRBJ1-3; V: TRBV7-9
DNA: TGCGCCAGCAGCTTCGGGATGGAGGGCTACGAGCAGTACTTC; CDR3: CASSFGMEGYEQYF; D: NA; size: NA; J: TRBJ2-7; V: TRBV5-1
DNA: TGTGCCAGTACTACAGGGGTGGGCACTGAAGCTTTCTTT; CDR3: CASTTGVGTEAFF; D: TRBD1; size: NA; J: TRBJ1-1; V: TRBV19